These 2 T cell receptor beta chains share one sample of origin, sequenced in a study of CD8+ T cells in alopecia areata. Sequencing templates came from extracted RNA that was reverse transcribed into cDNA. Only in-frame clones appear in the TCRdb table, and some are missing; sequencing was by immunoSEQ multiplex PCR. The sample lists some 120,000 clones, roughly 61% seen once, with 4.5% in the top ten. The material was CD4+ T cells sorted from blood, obtained at week 0. All receptors derive from a human donor with alopecia areata.

This clone has more than one count but fewer than ten. The rearrangement links TRBV9 to TRBJ1-2; 8 nucleotides match TRBD1. Trimming took 4 bases from V and 7 from J; bases not matched to a gene: 6. CDR1 SGDLS and CDR2 YYNGEE come from the germline V gene. The CDR3 is made up of 13 amino acids. CDR3 coding DNA: TGTGCCAGCAGCACGGACAGGGATAGTGGCTACACCTTC. This sequence encodes CASSTDRDSGYTF. Using reference TRBV9 and TRBJ1-2 for the parts outside the CDR3, the full variable domain is DSGVTQTPKHLITATGQRVTLRCSPRSGDLSVYWYQQSLDQGLQFLIQYYNGEERAKGNILERFSAQQFPDLHSELNLSSLELGDSALYFCASSTDRDSGYTFGSGTRLTVV.

The chain carries TRBV20-1 and TRBJ2-5; D is uncertain. This CDR3 spans 11 amino acids. Germline assignment: CDR1 DFQATT and CDR2 SNEGSKA (reference sequence). The V end was cut by 6 bases, the J end by 0 bases, with 5 bases between. CDR3 bases: TGCAGTGCAGGCTACCAAGAGACCCAGTACTTC. It encodes CSAGYQETQYF.